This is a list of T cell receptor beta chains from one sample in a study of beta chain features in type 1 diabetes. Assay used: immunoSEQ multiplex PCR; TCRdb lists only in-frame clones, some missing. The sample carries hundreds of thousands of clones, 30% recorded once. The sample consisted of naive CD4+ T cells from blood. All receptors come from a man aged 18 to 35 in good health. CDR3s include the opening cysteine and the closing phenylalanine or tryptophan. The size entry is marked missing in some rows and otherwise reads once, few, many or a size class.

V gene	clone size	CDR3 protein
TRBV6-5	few	CASSWTGEETQYF
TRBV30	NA	CAWRYSGREGEQFF
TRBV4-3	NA	CASSPRRGVGTDTQYF
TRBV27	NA	CASRRGNQPQHF
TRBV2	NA	CASSARLARTQETQYF
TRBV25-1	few	CASKAGGETQYF
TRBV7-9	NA	CASSKTGTTGELFF
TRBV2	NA	CASRGQGRNTEAFF
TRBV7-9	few	CASSADYYNEQFF
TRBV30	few	CAWSADRSNEKLFF
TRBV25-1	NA	CASSESSGRMETQYF
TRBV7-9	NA	CASSLEADTQYF
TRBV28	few	CASSPTSGRAVDTQYF
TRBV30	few	CAWSPRQGEQYF
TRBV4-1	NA	CASSQDRAGDGYTF
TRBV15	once	CATSRVGGRRYTGELFF
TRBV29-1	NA	CSVEFSSGSRYNEQFF
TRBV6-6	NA	CASTDGQLSNQPQHF
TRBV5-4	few	CASSWTGVGETQYF
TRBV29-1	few	CSGGQPEAFF
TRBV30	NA	CAWRETEQYF
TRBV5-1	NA	CASYPGQGIDEQYF
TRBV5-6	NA	CASSTRDRSYNEQFF
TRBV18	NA	CASSTNSGTNTGELFF
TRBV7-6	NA	CASRDWGGGNEQFF
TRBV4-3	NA	CASSQGPYNEQFF
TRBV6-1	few	CASRMTGATEAFF
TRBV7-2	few	CASSLEGRDSLRNEQFF
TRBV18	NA	CASSLSTSVYNEQFF
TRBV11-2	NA	CASSVDRSDTQYF
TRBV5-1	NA	CASSLVGEETQYF
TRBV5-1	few	CASSLDPLSGSNVLTF
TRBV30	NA	CAWSGQLNTEAFF
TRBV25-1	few	CASSDPLYYGYTF
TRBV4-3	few	CASSHPTGGFSTGELFF
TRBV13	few	CASSRLGIYNEQFF